This T cell receptor (beta chain) was sequenced in a study of STAT5B mutations in CD4+ large granular lymphocyte leukemia. This was a survey-level run. This table comes from immunoSEQ multiplex PCR, and its TCRdb copy is limited to in-frame clones, with some not included. Here the sample spans tens of thousands of clones, approximately 84% being singletons. In this sample, this clone turned up a few times. Trimming removed 5 bases from V and 2 bases from J, with 6 bases in between. This CDR3 is built from 12 residues. Germline CDR1 reads MNHEY; CDR2 reads SVGAGI. The sequenced material came from CD4+ T cells from blood buffy coats. This chain links TRBV6-5 with TRBJ1-1; TRBD1 is a possible D gene (5 bases). The TCR comes from a human donor in good health. The CDR3 sequence is CASSQGNTEAFF. As DNA, the CDR3 is TGTGCCAGCAGTCAGGGCAACACTGAAGCTTTCTTT.